This TCR beta chain originates from a study of cytomegalovirus exposure and HLA in healthy donors. About the study: Just over 80% of around 390 genotyped donors fell in the Caucasian-associated ancestry cluster.

Primers included in the PCR were 60 Vbeta and 13 Jbeta primers. Profiled with immunoSEQ multiplex PCR; TCRdb holds only in-frame clones, not every one. The repertoire has 70,000 to 80,000 clones, around 82% of them found once; the top ten carry roughly 2%. V was pared by 0 bases and J by 5 bases, with 14 bases between. Germline CDR1 reads SGHRS; CDR2 reads YFSETQ. The CDR3 spans 15 residues. J is TRBJ2-5 and V is TRBV5-1, with D tentatively TRBD2 (6 bases). This TCR derives from a man aged 18-30 years in good health and CMV-seronegative. The sequenced sample was PBMCs. This CDR3 is CASSLGGVEFETQYF. In DNA, the CDR3 is TGCGCCAGCAGCTTGGGGGGGGTAGAATTTGAGACCCAGTACTTC.